This T cell receptor beta chain was found in a study of blood T cell repertoires in COVID-19. Study context: Both acute and convalescent COVID-19 samples were obtained from the United States, Italy and Spain. PBMCs, B-cell-depleted T cells, or T cells were the source of the cDNA or gDNA that made up the material.

Original handling: Estimation of nucleated cell counts relied on the amplification of reference gene primers. Repertoires were generated with immunoSEQ multiplex PCR, while TCRdb's copy carries only in-frame clones and drops some. From that table come the V and J calls and clone size; the DNA was used to work out D and trimming. Of about 180,000 clones listed, around 87% were seen once; the top ten hold 2.5%. The origin of this receptor is a man aged 35 to 55 with active or convalescent COVID-19. The sequencing sample was made of peripheral blood.

The CDR3 is CAIKTGDYGYTF. The CDR3 coding sequence is TGTGCCATTAAGACAGGAGATTATGGCTACACCTTC. The genes are TRBV12-3 or TRBV12-4 and TRBJ1-2, with D perhaps matching TRBD1 (6 bases). Trimming removed 10 bases at V and 5 bases at J, with 14 bases between. The CDR3 has 12 amino acids.